One and the same sample provided the 9 T cell receptor beta chains below, sequenced in a study of blood T cell repertoires in COVID-19. The repertoire was sequenced with immunoSEQ multiplex PCR; TCRdb's copy has only in-frame clones and lacks some. The sample contains under 300,000 clones, around 84% of which appear only once. The specimen sequenced was PBMCs or T cells enriched from blood (not recorded which). The receptors come from a woman aged 45-60 years who had been exposed to COVID-19.

V usage is TRBV5-6 and J usage is TRBJ1-1, with D tentatively TRBD1 (5 bases). V gave up 4 bases and J gave up 10 bases, with 17 bases separating them. Looked up from germline, CDR1 is SGHDT and CDR2 is YYEEEE. The CDR3 consists of 13 residues. The CDR3 DNA is TGTGCCAGCAGCCCACGGAGGGGTAGCGGAGCTTTCTTT. It specifies CASSPRRGSGAFF.

This rearrangement joins TRBV3-1 (or the pseudogene TRBV3-2) to TRBJ1-6; 7 bases are a match to TRBD1. This CDR3 is 15 amino acids long. CDR1 is LGHDT, CDR2 YNNKEL, per germline (reference sequence). Losses at the gene ends were 4 bases for V and 5 bases for J; bases not matched to a gene: 5. Here the CDR3 reads CASSPQRGHNSPLHF. In DNA, the CDR3 is TGTGCCAGCAGCCCGCAAAGGGGGCATAATTCACCCCTCCACTTT.

This clone has more than one count but fewer than ten. The V and J genes are TRBV28 and TRBJ1-1; tentative D call: TRBD1 (6 bases). This CDR3 comprises 13 residues. V shed 6 bases and J shed 10 bases, with 18 bases lying between them. The V gene's germline CDR1 is MDHEN and CDR2 SYDVKM. CDR3 nucleotides: TGTGCCAGCAGCCGTGGGGGGGGCAGGTCAGCTTTCTTT. Translated: CASSRGGGRSAFF.

This clone was observed once. This sequence joins TRBV6-5 and TRBJ1-2, with 12 bases matching TRBD1. Germline V CDR1 and CDR2: MNHEY, SVGAGI. The V and J ends lost 2 bases and 8 bases, in that order; junction bases with no gene match: 6. The CDR3 has 15 residues. The CDR3 reads CASSYVAGQGAGYTF. In DNA, the CDR3 is TGTGCCAGCAGTTACGTGGCGGGACAGGGGGCCGGCTACACCTTC.

The J gene is TRBJ1-5, the V gene TRBV2; 10 bases map to TRBD1. Per the germline V gene, CDR1 is SNHLY and CDR2 is FYNNEI. The CDR3 has 12 amino acids. V lost 8 bases and J lost 6; bases outside the gene matches: 1. The CDR3 nucleotides are TGTGCCAGCGGGGACAGGGGTCAGCCCCAGCATTTT. Translating it yields CASGDRGQPQHF.

This sequence joins TRBV12-3 or TRBV12-4 and TRBJ1-1; the D gene is possibly TRBD1 (6 bases). There are 13 residues in the CDR3. V was clipped by 3 bases and J by 6 bases, with 11 bases between them. The CDR3 protein is CASSLRGGPEAFF. The CDR3 DNA follows: TGTGCCAGCAGTTTGCGCGGGGGGCCTGAAGCTTTCTTT.

CDR3 protein: CASSVAWGGYEQYF. The CDR3, as DNA: TGTGCCAGCAGCGTAGCTTGGGGGGGCTACGAGCAGTACTTC. This sequence joins TRBV9 and TRBJ2-7, with 7 bases aligning to TRBD2. CDR1 and CDR2 (germline): SGDLS, YYNGEE. The CDR3 consists of 14 residues. With V trimmed by 0 bases and J by 3 bases, 3 bases remained unmatched.

This rearrangement joins TRBV15 to TRBJ2-4; TRBD1 agrees at 7 bases. CDR1 is LNHNV, CDR2 YYDKDF, per germline (reference sequence). This CDR3 is built from 18 residues. Unmatched junction bases numbered 11, after V lost 3 bases and J lost 0 bases. Written as DNA, the CDR3 is TGTGCCACCAGCAGCCCGGACAGGTCCTTCTTAGCCAAAAACATTCAGTACTTC. Residues: CATSSPDRSFLAKNIQYF.

V gene TRBV7-9 combines with J gene TRBJ1-3; the match to TRBD1 covers 7 bases. The CDR3 loop spans 16 amino acids. Germline V gene lookup returns CDR1 SEHNR and CDR2 FQNEAQ (reference sequence). With 5 bases clipped from V and 2 bases from J, the junction kept 9 bases outside the gene matches. The CDR3 DNA reads TGTGCCAGCAGCGTGGGACAGATAGGAGCTGGAAACACCATATATTTT. Residues: CASSVGQIGAGNTIYF.